Below, 24 T cell receptor beta chains from the same sample are listed, as sequenced in a study of cytomegalovirus exposure and HLA in healthy donors. Primers: 60 Vbeta forward and 13 Jbeta reverse. Sequencing used immunoSEQ multiplex PCR; TCRdb keeps in-frame clones, though not all of them. This table has about 200,000 clones, more than 65% appearing once. Sequences were obtained from PBMCs. Receptor source: a girl between 10 and 17 years old in good health and CMV-seropositive.

This chain connects TRBV6-5 to TRBJ2-5; D gene unclear. V lost 2 bases to trimming and J lost 7 bases, with 5 bases between them. The CDR3 is 11 amino acids. Looked up from germline, CDR1 is MNHEY and CDR2 is SVGAGI. CDR3 sequence reads: CASSYEATQYF. CDR3 nucleotide sequence: TGTGCCAGCAGTTACGAAGCGACCCAGTACTTC.

A single count supports this clone. The chain uses TRBV27 and TRBJ2-1, with 16 bases matching TRBD2. Germline loops: CDR1 MNHEY, CDR2 SMNVEV (reference sequence). CDR3 length: 18 residues. V lost 3 bases and J lost 7; bases outside the gene matches: 9. CDR3 amino acids: CASSFWGLAGGTGNEQFF. As DNA, the CDR3 is TGTGCCAGCAGTTTTTGGGGACTAGCGGGGGGGACGGGTAATGAGCAGTTCTTC.

The chain employs TRBV2 and TRBJ2-7, with TRBD2 matching 11 bases. Germline CDR1 is SNHLY and CDR2 is FYNNEI. V shed 9 bases, J shed 0 bases, and the junction held 16 bases outside the gene matches. This CDR3 has 18 amino acids. For the CDR3, the DNA is TGTGCCAGTTCGAACGGAACTAGGACTAGCGGGTTCTCCTACGAGCAGTACTTC. This encodes CASSNGTRTSGFSYEQYF. The full variable domain, with the rest looked up from reference TRBV2 and TRBJ2-7, is EPEVTQTPSHQVTQMGQEVILRCVPISNHLYFYWYRQILGQKVEFLVSFYNNEISEKSEIFDDQFSVERPDGSNFTLKIRSTKLEDSAMYFCASSNGTRTSGFSYEQYFGPGTRLTVT.

The V gene is TRBV15, the J gene TRBJ1-5, with 8 bases fitting TRBD1. The CDR3 consists of 18 residues. Germline CDR1 reads LNHNV; CDR2 reads YYDKDF (reference sequence). The V segment lost 4 bases and the J segment 0 bases; nucleotides outside the gene matches: 11. As DNA, the CDR3 is TGTGCCACCAGCACGGGGACAGGAGGGAAACTTAGCAATCAGCCCCAGCATTTT. Translating it yields CATSTGTGGKLSNQPQHF.

This sequence joins TRBV10-3 and TRBJ2-3; 8 positions agree with TRBD2. The trim removed 3 bases at V and 5 bases at J, leaving 4 bases unmatched. The V gene's germline CDR1 is ENHRY and CDR2 SYGVKD. The CDR3 totals 14 residues. This CDR3 is CAISDGGGRDTQYF. CDR3 sequence (DNA): TGTGCCATCAGTGACGGCGGGGGGAGAGATACGCAGTATTTT.

This rearrangement joins TRBV13 to TRBJ2-7; 13 bases agree with TRBD2. The CDR3 loop spans 15 amino acids. Germline CDR1 is PRHDT and CDR2 is FYEKMQ (reference sequence). With V trimmed by 5 bases and J by 2 bases, 3 bases remained unmatched. The CDR3 reads CASSLGTSGTYEQYF. CDR3 DNA: TGTGCCAGCAGCCTCGGGACTAGCGGGACCTACGAGCAGTACTTC.

V usage is TRBV18 and J usage is TRBJ2-2, with TRBD1 identical over 9 bases. With 6 bases clipped from V and 5 bases from J, the junction kept 10 bases outside the gene matches. Germline CDR1 is KGHSH and CDR2 is LQKENI. This CDR3 spans 16 amino acids. Here the CDR3 reads CASSQNRGQDTGELFF. DNA for the CDR3: TGTGCCAGCTCCCAAAACAGGGGGCAGGATACCGGGGAGCTGTTTTTT. Supplemented by reference TRBV18 and TRBJ2-2, the full variable domain reads NAGVMQNPRHLVRRRGQEARLRCSPMKGHSHVYWYRQLPEEGLKFMVYLQKENIIDESGMPKERFSAEFPKEGPSILRIQQVVRGDSAAYFCASSQNRGQDTGELFFGEGSRLTVL.

This clone appeared a single time. V usage is TRBV7-2 and J usage is TRBJ2-3; D is perhaps TRBD1 (6 bases). The CDR3 totals 17 residues. Looked up from germline, CDR1 is SGHTA and CDR2 is FQGNSA. With 2 bases removed from V and 3 bases from J, the gap between germline ends came to 18 bases. CDR3 sequence: CASSLRGRGNETDTQYF. CDR3 nucleotides: TGTGCCAGCAGCTTAAGAGGTAGGGGGAACGAGACAGATACGCAGTATTTT.

The CDR3 reads CASSPRSQGDQETQYF. Written as DNA, the CDR3 is TGCGCCAGCAGCCCCAGGTCCCAGGGTGATCAAGAGACCCAGTACTTC. This rearrangement joins TRBV4-1 to TRBJ2-5, with a weak D call TRBD1 (5 bases). V was cut by 4 bases and J by 2 bases, with 17 bases left in between. The germline gives CDR1 MGHRA, CDR2 YSYEKL. The CDR3 is 16 amino acids.

The V and J genes are TRBV6-5 and TRBJ1-6; weak D call: TRBD1 (5 bases). This CDR3 is built from 15 residues. The V gene's germline CDR1 is MNHEY and CDR2 SVGAGI. Trimming pared 4 bases from V and 6 bases from J, leaving 13 bases between. The CDR3 bases are TGTGCCAGCAGTTTATCCTTGGGGGGTAATTCACCCCTCCACTTT. Translation: CASSLSLGGNSPLHF.

This clone appeared a single time. The V and J genes are TRBV19 and TRBJ2-2; the match to TRBD2 covers 11 bases. This CDR3 comprises 15 residues. Germline trimming cut 8 bases from V and 7 bases from J; bases unmatched to any gene: 9. Per the germline V gene, CDR1 is LNHDA and CDR2 is SQIVND (reference sequence). Here the CDR3 DNA reads TGTGCCAGTTGTGGTAGCGGGGGGGCCGGCGGGGAGCTGTTTTTT. Translating gives CASCGSGGAGGELFF.

The rearrangement joins TRBV4-2 to TRBJ1-3; a possible D gene is TRBD1 (5 bases). The CDR3 totals 13 residues. Germline V CDR1 and CDR2: LGHNA, YNFKEQ. V was cut by 3 bases and J by 9 bases, with 12 bases left in between. CDR3: CASSQGGGVTIYF. The CDR3 nucleotides are TGTGCCAGCAGCCAGGGGGGAGGGGTCACCATATATTTT.

Only one count was recorded for this clone. This chain links TRBV7-8 with TRBJ1-5; D unresolved. The CDR3 loop spans 15 amino acids. V was pared by 1 base and J by 11 bases, with 18 bases between. The germline gives CDR1 SGHVS, CDR2 FQNEAQ. The CDR3 region has the DNA TGTGCCAGCAGCTTAGATAGGTTCAGCCTAGCGACCCAGCATTTT. Protein sequence: CASSLDRFSLATQHF.

V and J are TRBV6-6 and TRBJ1-2, with D maybe TRBD1 (6 bases). The CDR3 is 14 residues long. V lost 2 bases to trimming and J lost 7 bases, with 14 bases between them. Germline V gene sequence: CDR1 MNHNY, CDR2 SVGAGI (reference sequence). As DNA, the CDR3 is TGTGCCAGCAGTTACCCACAGGGTTTTGGTGGCTACACCTTC. It encodes CASSYPQGFGGYTF.

The gene calls are TRBV11-3 and TRBJ1-5, with TRBD1 matching 8 bases. The CDR3 length is 14 residues. CDR1 and CDR2 (germline): SGHNT, YENEEA. With V trimmed by 5 bases and J by 3 bases, 3 bases remained unmatched. The CDR3 sequence: CASSMTGANQPQHF. DNA of the CDR3: TGTGCCAGCAGCATGACAGGGGCCAATCAGCCCCAGCATTTT.

The chain carries TRBV27 and TRBJ1-3, with 9 nucleotides matching TRBD1. With 5 bases clipped from V and 4 bases from J, the junction kept 3 bases outside the gene matches. The length of the CDR3 is 14 residues. The germline CDR1 and CDR2 sequences are MNHEY and SMNVEV (reference sequence). The DNA for the CDR3 is TGTGCCAGCAGTATGGGGACAGGGGGAAACACCATATATTTT. Translation: CASSMGTGGNTIYF.

V is TRBV5-1 and J is TRBJ2-7; possible D gene TRBD2, 6 bases. Germline loops: CDR1 SGHRS, CDR2 YFSETQ. The length of the CDR3 is 14 residues. Trimming shortened V by 4 bases and J by 6 bases, and 17 bases separated the two germline ends. The DNA of the CDR3 is TGCGCCAGCAGCCCAGGGACTTCCTCCGGCGAGCAGTACTTC. This gives the protein CASSPGTSSGEQYF.

The chain carries TRBV4-1 and TRBJ2-7, with D possibly TRBD1 on 5 matching bases. The CDR3 totals 13 residues. From germline, CDR1 is MGHRA and CDR2 YSYEKL. V was pared by 3 bases and J by 5 bases, with 11 bases between. CDR3 region: CASSQGLRDEQYF. CDR3 nucleotides: TGCGCCAGCAGCCAGGGGCTCAGGGACGAGCAGTACTTC.

This sequence joins TRBV7-8 and TRBJ2-2; D not certain. V was pared by 6 bases and J by 3 bases, with 14 bases between. CDR3 length equals 15 residues. The germline CDR1 and CDR2 sequences are SGHVS and FQNEAQ. The CDR3 loop reads CASRRRVEYTGELFF. Here the CDR3 DNA reads TGTGCCAGCAGGAGACGGGTTGAGTACACCGGGGAGCTGTTTTTT.

J is TRBJ1-1 and V is TRBV11-2; possibly TRBD1 for D (5 bases). Trimming cost V 5 bases and J 6 bases, with 16 bases left between them. The CDR3 runs 14 residues. The germline V gene encodes CDR1 SGHAT and CDR2 FQNNGV. The CDR3 nucleotides read TGTGCCAGCAGCGTGGGACTCCGGTTGGCTGAAGCTTTCTTT. It encodes CASSVGLRLAEAFF.

The CDR3 nucleotides read TGTGCCAGCGGGGACGGACAGGGTGGGAAACTGTTTTTT. Residues: CASGDGQGGKLFF. The J gene is TRBJ1-4, the V gene TRBV2; 8 positions match TRBD1. With 8 bases clipped from V and 11 bases from J, the junction kept 10 bases outside the gene matches. This CDR3 is built from 13 residues. Germline-derived CDR1 and CDR2 are SNHLY and FYNNEI. Together with reference TRBV2 and TRBJ1-4, the CDR3 gives the full variable domain: EPEVTQTPSHQVTQMGQEVILRCVPISNHLYFYWYRQILGQKVEFLVSFYNNEISEKSEIFDDQFSVERPDGSNFTLKIRSTKLEDSAMYFCASGDGQGGKLFFGSGTQLSVL.

This clone was observed a single time. DNA for the CDR3: TGTGCCAGTAGTCCTAGGACAGCGGGGGGCAATCAGCCCCAGCATTTT. Translating it yields CASSPRTAGGNQPQHF. This chain uses TRBV19 with TRBJ1-5; D is perhaps TRBD1 (6 bases). The germline V gene has CDR1 LNHDA and CDR2 SQIVND (reference sequence). Trimming shortened V by 5 bases and J by 2 bases, and 16 bases separated the two germline ends. The CDR3 is made up of 16 amino acids.

This chain links TRBV4-3 with TRBJ1-2, with D unresolved. The germline V gene has CDR1 LGHNA and CDR2 YSLEER. Trimming shortened V by 1 base and J by 0 bases, and 12 bases separated the two germline ends. The CDR3 spans 16 residues. The CDR3 loop is CASSQGVAEANYGYTF. The CDR3 coding sequence is TGCGCCAGCAGCCAAGGAGTGGCGGAAGCTAACTATGGCTACACCTTC.

The J gene is TRBJ2-7, the V gene TRBV7-8; TRBD1 is a possible D gene (6 bases). The V end was cut by 3 bases, the J end by 1 base, with 10 bases between. Germline CDR1 SGHVS, CDR2 FQNEAQ. The CDR3 has 14 residues. CDR3 bases: TGTGCCAGCAGCTTGATAGGGACATCCTACGAGCAGTACTTC. Its protein is CASSLIGTSYEQYF.